This T cell receptor (beta chain) appears in the sequencing data of a study of identical twins. The CDR3 covers 15 residues. Germline V gene lookup returns CDR1 SNHLY and CDR2 FYNNEI. V lost 7 bases and J 8 bases, leaving 20 bases between the germline ends. This clonotype was detected only a few times. One entry per CDR3 protein, called by TCRdb with MiXCR from the 5' RACE reads. The data contain 690,000 or so distinct CDR3 sequences, around 6.1% of them singletons. The genes are TRBV2 and TRBJ1-4; tentative D call: TRBD1 (6 bases). The origin of this receptor is a man between 18 and 35 years old in good health. Sequenced input: naive T cells sorted from blood. The DNA of the CDR3 is TGTGCCAGCACATTAAACAGGGAGCGAGGGGAAAAACTGTTTTTT. Encoded protein: CASTLNRERGEKLFF.